This is a list of T cell receptor beta chains from one sample in a study of blood T cell repertoires in COVID-19. Clones were read by immunoSEQ multiplex PCR, and TCRdb kept only the in-frame ones, dropping some. The sample has 250,000 to 350,000 clones; less than 85% are singletons. The specimen was peripheral blood. The receptors originated from a human donor with COVID-19, enrolled during active disease. The donor label of this sample is uncertain. Each CDR3 is given with its conserved first and last residue. The D gene is left open where the match is weak. Clone size appears in some rows only: once, few, many, or a class for an expanded clone.

>TRBV7-2|.|TRBJ2-2|.
TGTGCCAGCAGCCGGAGGAGCGGGAACACCGGGGAGCTGTTTTTT
CASSRRSGNTGELFF
>TRBV4-3|TRBD1|TRBJ1-2|many
TGCGCCAGCAGCCAAGATTTAGGCAGGGGGCTCTATGGCTACACCTTC
CASSQDLGRGLYGYTF
>TRBV6-5|.|TRBJ1-5|.
TGTGCCAGCAGTGACTCGAGGCCCCAGCATTTT
CASSDSRPQHF
>TRBV18|TRBD1|TRBJ1-1|.
TGTGCCAGCTCACCACCGGTTACAGGGGCGGACACTGAAGCTTTCTTT
CASSPPVTGADTEAFF
>TRBV3-1/TRBV3-2|TRBD1|TRBJ2-3|.
TGTGCCAGCAGCCAGATTCAGGGGGCCGGCACAGATACGCAGTATTTT
CASSQIQGAGTDTQYF
>TRBV7-3|TRBD1|TRBJ1-6|.
TGTGCCAGCAGCCGGACAGGATGGGATTCACCCCTCCACTTT
CASSRTGWDSPLHF
>TRBV5-6|.|TRBJ2-1|.
TGTGCCAGCAGCTTAATCGGGGAGCAGTTCTTC
CASSLIGEQFF
>TRBV28|.|TRBJ2-5|few
TGTGCCAGCAGTTTAACAGGTTTGCAAGAGACCCAGTACTTC
CASSLTGLQETQYF
>TRBV30|.|TRBJ1-6|once
TGTGCCTGGAGTGTAGCGAAAATAACCTCACCCCTCCACTTT
CAWSVAKITSPLHF
>TRBV18|TRBD1|TRBJ2-7|.
TGTGCCAGCTCAGGACAGGCTCCCGAGCAGTACTTC
CASSGQAPEQYF
>TRBV9|.|TRBJ2-2|.
TGTGCCAGTGACTCCAACGGGGGCACCGGGGAGCTGTTTTTT
CASDSNGGTGELFF
>TRBV5-4|.|TRBJ2-1|.
TGTGCCAGCAGCTTGGTTGTCGGCTCCTACAATGAGCAGTTCTTC
CASSLVVGSYNEQFF
>TRBV30|TRBD2|TRBJ2-5|.
TGTGCCTGGAGTGTAAGGGGGGGACTAGCGGGAGTGGGGTTTAGAGAGACCCAGTACTTC
CAWSVRGGLAGVGFRETQYF
>TRBV29-1|.|TRBJ1-1|few
TGCAGCGTTGCCTCTTCAGGGTGGAACACTGAAGCTTTCTTT
CSVASSGWNTEAFF
>TRBV18|.|TRBJ1-2|.
TGTGCCAGCTCACCCTCGATTTGGGGAGGGGCCGGCTATGGCTACACCTTC
CASSPSIWGGAGYGYTF
>TRBV11-2|.|TRBJ2-7|.
TGTGCCAGCAGCGTAGCGCGGAGCTCCTACGAGCAGTACTTC
CASSVARSSYEQYF
>TRBV6-5|.|TRBJ1-1|.
TGTGCCAGCAGTTACGGGCGGGGGAGGAGCAGTAAAGCTTTCTTT
CASSYGRGRSSKAFF
>TRBV2|TRBD2|TRBJ2-2|.
TGTGCCAGTAGCGGGAGGTCCCGCCCCGGGGAGCTGTTTTTT
CASSGRSRPGELFF
>TRBV29-1|TRBD2|TRBJ2-1|.
TGCAGCGTTGGCAGGACTAGGTCCGGAGATGAGCAGTTCTTC
CSVGRTRSGDEQFF
>TRBV5-1|TRBD1|TRBJ2-7|.
TGCGCCAGCAGCTTGGGAGGGGGCGCCACCTACGAGCAGTACTTC
CASSLGGGATYEQYF
>TRBV6-5|.|TRBJ2-7|.
TGTGCCAGCAGCCGAACTAGAGCGGCCTACGAGCAGTACTTC
CASSRTRAAYEQYF
>TRBV11-2|TRBD1|TRBJ1-2|many
TGTGCCAGCAGCTTTACGAGGGGACAGGGCCATGGCTACACCTTC
CASSFTRGQGHGYTF
>TRBV9|.|TRBJ2-2|.
TGTGCCAGCAGCGTAGTGGGGGCGGGGGAGCTGTTTTTT
CASSVVGAGELFF
>TRBV20-1|.|TRBJ1-1|.
TGCAGTGCTAGACCAGGGCCTGAAGCTTTCTTT
CSARPGPEAFF
>TRBV14|.|TRBJ2-1|.
TGTGCCAGCAGTCGACTCTGGAGCTCCTACAATGAGCAGTTCTTC
CASSRLWSSYNEQFF
>TRBV9|TRBD2|TRBJ2-1|.
TGTGCCAGCAGCGTAGGAAGCGGGAGCTCCTACAATGAGCAGTTCTTC
CASSVGSGSSYNEQFF
>TRBV7-2|.|TRBJ2-5|.
TGTGCCAGCAGCGCCCGGACAGTCCAAGAGACCCAGTACTTC
CASSARTVQETQYF
>TRBV28|.|TRBJ1-5|.
TGTGCCAGCAGTTTAGCCCTACTCTTCCAGCATTTT
CASSLALLFQHF
>TRBV11-3|TRBD1|TRBJ2-3|.
TGTGCCAGCAGCTCCCGACAGGGTCCTAGCACAGATACGCAGTATTTT
CASSSRQGPSTDTQYF
>TRBV4-1|.|TRBJ2-7|.
TGCGCCAGCAGCCGTCAAGATGGAGGGCTCTCCTACGAGCAGTACTTC
CASSRQDGGLSYEQYF
>TRBV19|TRBD2|TRBJ2-7|few
TGTGCCAGTAGTCCCAGGGGGGGACTAGCGGTAGACTACGAGCAGTACTTC
CASSPRGGLAVDYEQYF
>TRBV6-6|TRBD1|TRBJ2-2|.
TGTGCCAGCAGTTCGGACAGGGTAACTACCGGGGAGCTGTTTTTT
CASSSDRVTTGELFF
>TRBV10-1|.|TRBJ2-7|.
TGCGCCAGCAGTGAGTTTGCAGGGAATGGCGAGCAGTACTTC
CASSEFAGNGEQYF
>TRBV28|.|TRBJ1-1|few
TGTGCCAGCAGTTTATGGTCCCCCATGAACACTGAAGCTTTCTTT
CASSLWSPMNTEAFF
>TRBV28|.|TRBJ2-7|once
TGTGCCAGCAGTTCCTCCCCTCCGCTAGCCTACGAGCAGTACTTC
CASSSSPPLAYEQYF
>TRBV18|TRBD2|TRBJ2-2|once
TGTGCCAGCTCACCAGTGCTAGCGGAGCTGAACACCGGGGAGCTGTTTTTT
CASSPVLAELNTGELFF
>TRBV9|TRBD2|TRBJ2-2|.
TGTGCCAGCAGCGTTCCAGAGGGACTAGCCAAAACCGGGGAGCTGTTTTTT
CASSVPEGLAKTGELFF